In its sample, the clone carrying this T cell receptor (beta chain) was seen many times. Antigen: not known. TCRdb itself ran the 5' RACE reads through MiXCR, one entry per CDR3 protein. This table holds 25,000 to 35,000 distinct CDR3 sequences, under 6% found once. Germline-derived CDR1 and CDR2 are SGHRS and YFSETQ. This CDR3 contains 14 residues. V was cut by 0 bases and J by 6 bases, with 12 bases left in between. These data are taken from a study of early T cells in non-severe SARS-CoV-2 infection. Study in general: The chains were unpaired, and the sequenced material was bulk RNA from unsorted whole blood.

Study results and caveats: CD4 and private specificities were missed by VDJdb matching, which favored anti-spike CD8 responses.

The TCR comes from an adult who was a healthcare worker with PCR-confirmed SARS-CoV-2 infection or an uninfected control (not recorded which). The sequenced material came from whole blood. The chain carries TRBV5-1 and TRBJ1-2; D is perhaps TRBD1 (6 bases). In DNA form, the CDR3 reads TGCGCCAGCAGCTTGGGCAACAGGGATGATGGCTACACCTTC. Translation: CASSLGNRDDGYTF.